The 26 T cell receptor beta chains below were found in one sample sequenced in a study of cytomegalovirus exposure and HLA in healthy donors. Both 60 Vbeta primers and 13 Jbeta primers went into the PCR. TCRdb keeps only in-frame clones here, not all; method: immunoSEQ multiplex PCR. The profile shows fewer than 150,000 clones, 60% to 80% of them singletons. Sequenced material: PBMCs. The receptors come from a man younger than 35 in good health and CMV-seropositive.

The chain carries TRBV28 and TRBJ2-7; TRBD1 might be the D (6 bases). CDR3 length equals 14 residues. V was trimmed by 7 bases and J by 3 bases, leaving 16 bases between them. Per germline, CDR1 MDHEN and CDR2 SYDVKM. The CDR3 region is CASNDRLSFYEQYV. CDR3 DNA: TGTGCCAGCAACGACAGGTTAAGCTTCTACGAGCAGTACGTC.

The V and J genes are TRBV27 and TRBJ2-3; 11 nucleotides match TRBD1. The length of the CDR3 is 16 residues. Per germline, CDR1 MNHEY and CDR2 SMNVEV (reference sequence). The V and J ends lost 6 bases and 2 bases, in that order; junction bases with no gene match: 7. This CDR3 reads CASRGGDRGITDTQYF. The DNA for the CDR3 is TGTGCCAGCAGGGGGGGGGACAGGGGGATCACAGATACGCAGTATTTT.

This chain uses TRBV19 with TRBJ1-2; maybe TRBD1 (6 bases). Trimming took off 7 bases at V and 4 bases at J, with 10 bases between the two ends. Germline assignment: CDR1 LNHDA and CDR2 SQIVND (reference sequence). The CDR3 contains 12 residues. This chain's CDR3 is CASKGDVYGYTF. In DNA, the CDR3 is TGTGCCAGTAAGGGGGACGTCTATGGCTACACCTTC.

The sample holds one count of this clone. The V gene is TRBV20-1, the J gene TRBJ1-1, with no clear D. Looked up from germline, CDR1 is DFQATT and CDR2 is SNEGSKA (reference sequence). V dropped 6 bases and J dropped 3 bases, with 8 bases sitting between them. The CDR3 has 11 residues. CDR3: CSAREDTEAFF. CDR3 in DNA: TGCAGTGCGAGGGAGGACACTGAAGCTTTCTTT.

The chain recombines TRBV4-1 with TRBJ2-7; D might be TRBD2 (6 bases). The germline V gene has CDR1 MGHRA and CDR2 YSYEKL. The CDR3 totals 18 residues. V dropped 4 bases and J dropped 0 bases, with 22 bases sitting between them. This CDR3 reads CASSLKLPFPGVSYEQYF. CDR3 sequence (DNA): TGCGCCAGCAGCCTCAAGTTACCCTTTCCGGGGGTCTCCTACGAGCAGTACTTC.

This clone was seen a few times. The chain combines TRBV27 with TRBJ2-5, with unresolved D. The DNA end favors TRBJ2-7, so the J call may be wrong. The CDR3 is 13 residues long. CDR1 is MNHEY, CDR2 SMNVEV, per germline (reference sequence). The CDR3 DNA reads TGTGCCAGCAGTTTTTGGGGCTCCTACGAGCAGTACTTC. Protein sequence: CASSFWGSYEQYF.

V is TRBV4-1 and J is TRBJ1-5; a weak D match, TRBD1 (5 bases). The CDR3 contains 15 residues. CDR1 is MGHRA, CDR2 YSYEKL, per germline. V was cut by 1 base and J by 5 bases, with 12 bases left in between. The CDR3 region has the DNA TGCGCCAGCAGCCAAGTGGTAGGGGCGGATCAGCCCCAGCATTTT. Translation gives CASSQVVGADQPQHF.

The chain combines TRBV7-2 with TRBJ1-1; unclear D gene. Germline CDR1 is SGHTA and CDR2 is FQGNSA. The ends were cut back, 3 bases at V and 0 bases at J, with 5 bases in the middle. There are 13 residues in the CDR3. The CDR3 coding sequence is TGTGCCAGCAGCTTTCAGTTGAACACTGAAGCTTTCTTT. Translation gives CASSFQLNTEAFF.

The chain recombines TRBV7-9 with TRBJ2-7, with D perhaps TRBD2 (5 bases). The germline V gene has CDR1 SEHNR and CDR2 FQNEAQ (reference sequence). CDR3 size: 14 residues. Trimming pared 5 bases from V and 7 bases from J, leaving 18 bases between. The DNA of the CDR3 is TGTGCCAGCAGCCCCAAGGGCGGGCCGGGGGAGCAGTACTTC. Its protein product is CASSPKGGPGEQYF.

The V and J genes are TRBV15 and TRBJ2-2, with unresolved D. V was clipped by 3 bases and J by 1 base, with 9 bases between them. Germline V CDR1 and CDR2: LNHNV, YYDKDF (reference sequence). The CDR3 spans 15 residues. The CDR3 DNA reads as TGTGCCACCAGCAGGCCCAGTAAGAACACCGGGGAGCTGTTTTTT. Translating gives CATSRPSKNTGELFF.

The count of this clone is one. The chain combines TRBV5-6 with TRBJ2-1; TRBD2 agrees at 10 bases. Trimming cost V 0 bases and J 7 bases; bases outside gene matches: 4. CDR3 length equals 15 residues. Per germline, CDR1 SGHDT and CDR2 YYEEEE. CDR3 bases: TGTGCCAGCAGCTTGGATGAGCGGGGGGGGAATGAGCAGTTCTTC. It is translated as CASSLDERGGNEQFF.

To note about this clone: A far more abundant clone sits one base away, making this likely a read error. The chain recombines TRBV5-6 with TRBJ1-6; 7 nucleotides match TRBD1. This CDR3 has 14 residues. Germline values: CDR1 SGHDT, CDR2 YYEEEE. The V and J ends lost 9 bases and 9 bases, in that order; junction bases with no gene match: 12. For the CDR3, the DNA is TGTGCCACCAGGTCCGGGACAGTGACTTCACCCCTCCACTTT. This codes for CATRSGTVTSPLHF.

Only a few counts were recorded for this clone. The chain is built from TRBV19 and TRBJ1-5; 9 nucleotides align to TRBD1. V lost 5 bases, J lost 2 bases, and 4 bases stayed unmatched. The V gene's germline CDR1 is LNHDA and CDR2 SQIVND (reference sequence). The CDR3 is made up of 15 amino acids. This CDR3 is CASSFRQGGNQPQHF. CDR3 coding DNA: TGTGCCAGTAGTTTCCGACAGGGGGGCAATCAGCCCCAGCATTTT.

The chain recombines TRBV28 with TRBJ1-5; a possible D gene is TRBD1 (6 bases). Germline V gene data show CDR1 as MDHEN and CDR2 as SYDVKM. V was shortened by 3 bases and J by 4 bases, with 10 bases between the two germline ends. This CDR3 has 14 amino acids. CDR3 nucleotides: TGTGCCAGCAGTTTGACAGGAGATAATCAGCCCCAGCATTTT. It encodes CASSLTGDNQPQHF. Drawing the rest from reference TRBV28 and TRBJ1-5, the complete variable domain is DVKVTQSSRYLVKRTGEKVFLECVQDMDHENMFWYRQDPGLGLRLIYFSYDVKMKEKGDIPEGYSVSREKKERFSLILESASTNQTSMYLCASSLTGDNQPQHFGDGTRLSIL.

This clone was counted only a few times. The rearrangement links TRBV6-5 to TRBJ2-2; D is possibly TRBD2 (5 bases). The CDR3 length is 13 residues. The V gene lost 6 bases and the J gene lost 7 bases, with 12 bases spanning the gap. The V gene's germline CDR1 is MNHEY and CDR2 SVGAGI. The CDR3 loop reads CASRDFLGGELFF. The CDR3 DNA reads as TGTGCCAGCAGGGACTTCCTCGGCGGGGAGCTGTTTTTT.

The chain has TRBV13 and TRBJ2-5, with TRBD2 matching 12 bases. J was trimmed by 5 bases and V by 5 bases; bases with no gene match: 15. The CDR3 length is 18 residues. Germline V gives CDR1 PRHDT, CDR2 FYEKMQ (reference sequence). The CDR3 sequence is CASSHGLAGNPSGETQYF. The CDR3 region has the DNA TGTGCCAGCAGCCACGGACTAGCGGGGAACCCGAGTGGGGAGACCCAGTACTTC.

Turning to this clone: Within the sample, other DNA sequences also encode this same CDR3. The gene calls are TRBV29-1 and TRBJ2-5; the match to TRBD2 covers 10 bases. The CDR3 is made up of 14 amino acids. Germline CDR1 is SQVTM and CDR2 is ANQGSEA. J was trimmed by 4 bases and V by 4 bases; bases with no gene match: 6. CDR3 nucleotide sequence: TGCAGCGTTGGGGCTAGCGGGGGAGGAGAGACCCAGTACTTC. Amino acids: CSVGASGGGETQYF.

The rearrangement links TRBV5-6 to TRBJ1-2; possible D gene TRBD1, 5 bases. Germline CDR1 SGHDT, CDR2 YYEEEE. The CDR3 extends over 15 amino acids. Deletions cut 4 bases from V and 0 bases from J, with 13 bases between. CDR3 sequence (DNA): TGTGCCAGCAGCCCCATTGGGGGGGCTAACTATGGCTACACCTTC. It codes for CASSPIGGANYGYTF. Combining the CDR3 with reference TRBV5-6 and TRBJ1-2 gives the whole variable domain DAGVTQSPTHLIKTRGQQVTLRCSPKSGHDTVSWYQQALGQGPQFIFQYYEEEERQRGNFPDRFSGHQFPNYSSELNVNALLLGDSALYLCASSPIGGANYGYTFGSGTRLTVV.

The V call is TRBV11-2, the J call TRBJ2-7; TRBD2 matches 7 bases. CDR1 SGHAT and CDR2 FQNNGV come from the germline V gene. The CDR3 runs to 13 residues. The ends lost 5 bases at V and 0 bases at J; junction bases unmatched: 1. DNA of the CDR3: TGTGCCAGCAGCCGCGGGGGCTCCTACGAGCAGTACTTC. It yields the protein CASSRGGSYEQYF.

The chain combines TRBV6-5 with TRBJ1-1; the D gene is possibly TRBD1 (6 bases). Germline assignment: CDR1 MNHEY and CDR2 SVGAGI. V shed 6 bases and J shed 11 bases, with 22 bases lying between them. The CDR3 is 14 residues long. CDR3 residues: CASRTGTPDQHAFF. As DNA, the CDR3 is TGTGCCAGCAGAACAGGGACACCGGATCAGCATGCTTTCTTT.

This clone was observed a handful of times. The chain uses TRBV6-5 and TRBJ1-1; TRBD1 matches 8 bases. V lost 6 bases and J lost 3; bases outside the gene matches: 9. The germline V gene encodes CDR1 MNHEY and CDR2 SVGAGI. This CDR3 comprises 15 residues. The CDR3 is CASRAPGQGYTEAFF. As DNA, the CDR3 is TGTGCCAGCAGGGCCCCCGGACAGGGTTACACTGAAGCTTTCTTT.

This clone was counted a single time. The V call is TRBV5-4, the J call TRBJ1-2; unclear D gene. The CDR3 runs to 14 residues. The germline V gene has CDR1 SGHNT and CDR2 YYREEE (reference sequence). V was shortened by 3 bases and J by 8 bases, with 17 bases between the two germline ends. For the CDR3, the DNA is TGTGCCAGCAGCTCGGCCGAGGGCTTCTACGGCTACACCTTC. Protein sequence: CASSSAEGFYGYTF.

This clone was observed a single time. Here the CDR3 DNA reads TGTGCCAGCAGCCCAAGGACAGGGGCGAACACTGAAGCTTTCTTT. Protein sequence: CASSPRTGANTEAFF. The rearrangement links TRBV11-2 to TRBJ1-1; 9 nucleotides match TRBD1. Unmatched junction bases numbered 5, after V lost 5 bases and J lost 1 base. In germline, CDR1 is SGHAT, CDR2 FQNNGV. This CDR3 is 15 amino acids long.

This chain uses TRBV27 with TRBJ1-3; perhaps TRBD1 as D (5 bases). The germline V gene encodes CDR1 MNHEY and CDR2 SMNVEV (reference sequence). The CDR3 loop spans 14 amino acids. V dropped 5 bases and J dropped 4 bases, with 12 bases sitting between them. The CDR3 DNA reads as TGTGCCAGCAGTCCCGGGACTAACGGAAACACCATATATTTT. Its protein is CASSPGTNGNTIYF.

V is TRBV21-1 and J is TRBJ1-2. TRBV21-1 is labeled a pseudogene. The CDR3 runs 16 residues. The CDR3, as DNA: TGTGCCAGCAGCAAAGGGCTGGAGGGAGCGGACTATGGCTACACCTTC. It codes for CASSKGLEGADYGYTF.

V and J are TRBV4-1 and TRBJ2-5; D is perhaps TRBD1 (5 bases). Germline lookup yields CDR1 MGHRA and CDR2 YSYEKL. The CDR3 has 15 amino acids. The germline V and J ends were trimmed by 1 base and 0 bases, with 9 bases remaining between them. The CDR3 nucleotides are TGCGCCAGCAGCCAAGTGGGGCAGAACCAAGAGACCCAGTACTTC. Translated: CASSQVGQNQETQYF.